This section outlines one TCR beta chain sequence together with its context. The data originate from a study of blood T cell repertoires in COVID-19. About the study: COVID-19 samples from acute and convalescent phases originated in the United States, Italy and Spain. Sample material is recorded as cDNA or gDNA derived from T cells, B-cell-depleted T cells, or PBMCs.

Trimming stripped 0 bases from V and 1 base from J, with 21 bases between. The CDR3 runs 19 residues. CDR1 is LGHNA, CDR2 YSLEER, per germline. In the source study's methods: Reference gene primer amplification gave estimated nucleated cell counts. Sequencing was performed with immunoSEQ multiplex PCR; in TCRdb, only in-frame clones are kept and a portion is missing. The V and J calls and clone size come from that table; D and trimming were worked out from the DNA. The sample carries about 230,000 clones, approximately 82% recorded once. The receptor was isolated from a woman in her seventies with active or convalescent COVID-19. Sequenced input: peripheral blood. The V and J genes are TRBV4-3 and TRBJ1-1; possibly TRBD1 for D (5 bases). As DNA, the CDR3 is TGCGCCAGCAGCCAAGAGTTTGGGGCAGCGATGAGACCGAACACTGAAGCTTTCTTT. Translated, it gives CASSQEFGAAMRPNTEAFF.